One sample yielded the 20 T cell receptor beta chains listed below, sequenced in a study of control samples from healthy donors and cancer patients. The repertoire was sequenced with immunoSEQ multiplex PCR; TCRdb's copy has only in-frame clones and lacks some. The sample holds around 120,000 clones, 91% seen once. The sample consisted of blood. These receptor sequences come from a young woman in good health.

This chain connects TRBV4-3 to TRBJ1-6; 7 positions agree with TRBD1. This CDR3 contains 16 residues. CDR1 and CDR2 from the germline V gene are LGHNA and YSLEER. Germline trimming cut 2 bases from V and 10 bases from J; bases unmatched to any gene: 11. In DNA, the CDR3 is TGCGCCAGCAGCCAAATAAGACAGGGAGGTTCGTCACCCCTCCACTTT. It codes for CASSQIRQGGSSPLHF.

This chain links TRBV28 with TRBJ2-3; no clear D gene. The ends were cut back, 2 bases at V and 5 bases at J, with 5 bases in the middle. The CDR3 runs to 12 residues. The germline CDR1 and CDR2 sequences are MDHEN and SYDVKM. The CDR3 DNA sequence: TGTGCCAGCAGTTTAGGTGTAGATACGCAGTATTTT. Its protein is CASSLGVDTQYF.

The J gene is TRBJ1-1, the V gene TRBV12-5; TRBD1 is a possible D gene (5 bases). Trimming shortened V by 7 bases and J by 0 bases, and 15 bases separated the two germline ends. This CDR3 has 15 residues. Germline V CDR1 and CDR2: LGHNT, FRNRAP. The DNA of the CDR3 is TGTGCTAGTGCACGACCGGGACCCATGAACACTGAAGCTTTCTTT. Its protein is CASARPGPMNTEAFF.

The chain uses TRBV5-1 and TRBJ2-5; 8 nucleotides match TRBD2. V lost 3 bases, J lost 9 bases, and 19 bases stayed unmatched. The CDR3 spans 17 residues. Germline CDR1 and CDR2: SGHRS and YFSETQ. The CDR3 is CASSSEPGGHYLDAQYF. The CDR3 region has the DNA TGCGCCAGCAGCTCGGAACCGGGGGGGCATTACTTGGATGCCCAGTACTTC.

The CDR3 coding sequence is TGTGCCAGCAGTTTAATCGGGGGCCGGAGCGAGCAGTACTTC. As protein: CASSLIGGRSEQYF. This chain uses TRBV28 with TRBJ2-7; either TRBD1 or TRBD2 may fit D (6 bases each). Germline V gene sequence: CDR1 MDHEN, CDR2 SYDVKM. This CDR3 has 14 amino acids. V lost 2 bases to trimming and J lost 6 bases, with 14 bases between them.

This clone was seen just once. The J gene is TRBJ2-6, the V gene TRBV19; D remains ambiguous. The CDR3 sequence is 17 residues long. V was trimmed by 2 bases and J by 0 bases, leaving 11 bases between them. Per germline, CDR1 LNHDA and CDR2 SQIVND (reference sequence). In DNA form, the CDR3 reads TGTGCCAGTAGTATATTCAAAGGAATCTCTGGGGCCAACGTCCTGACTTTC. This translates into CASSIFKGISGANVLTF.

The chain combines TRBV24-1 with TRBJ1-5; 7 positions match TRBD1. The V segment lost 7 bases and the J segment 2 bases; nucleotides outside the gene matches: 1. The V gene's germline CDR1 is KGHDR and CDR2 SFDVKD. The CDR3 is made up of 13 amino acids. CDR3 nucleotides: TGTGCCACCAGCGGGACAGGCAATCAGCCCCAGCATTTT. Protein: CATSGTGNQPQHF.

The V call is TRBV6-5, the J call TRBJ2-1; tentative D call: TRBD2 (5 bases). The length of the CDR3 is 12 residues. Germline loops: CDR1 MNHEY, CDR2 SVGAGI. Trimming took off 5 bases at V and 10 bases at J, with 12 bases between the two ends. The CDR3 bases are TGTGCCAGCAGTCTAGACTACTCAGAGCAGTTCTTC. This gives the protein CASSLDYSEQFF.

The genes are TRBV7-8 and TRBJ2-3, with D hard to call. The germline V gene encodes CDR1 SGHVS and CDR2 FQNEAQ. Trimming shortened V by 6 bases and J by 6 bases, and 13 bases separated the two germline ends. The CDR3 extends over 13 amino acids. CDR3: CASSFRIWDTQYF. CDR3 nucleotides: TGTGCCAGCAGTTTCCGTATTTGGGATACGCAGTATTTT.

This clone was counted a few times. The chain recombines TRBV13 with TRBJ1-6, with 8 bases aligning to TRBD1. CDR1 is PRHDT, CDR2 FYEKMQ, per germline (reference sequence). J was trimmed by 7 bases and V by 3 bases; bases with no gene match: 8. This CDR3 has 16 residues. CDR3 protein: CASSFRFTGGNSPLHF. The CDR3 DNA follows: TGTGCCAGCAGCTTTAGGTTCACAGGGGGAAATTCACCCCTCCACTTT.

This clone has only a few counts. The V and J genes are TRBV7-9 and TRBJ1-3, with D perhaps TRBD1 (5 bases). Germline V gene lookup returns CDR1 SEHNR and CDR2 FQNEAQ (reference sequence). The CDR3 runs to 16 residues. Deletions cut 5 bases from V and 2 bases from J, with 16 bases between. The CDR3 nucleotides are TGTGCCAGCAGCCTACTGGGCGGACAACCTGGAAACACCATATATTTT. Protein sequence: CASSLLGGQPGNTIYF.

The chain links TRBV5-6 to TRBJ1-5; D is possibly TRBD1 (6 bases). The CDR3 length is 14 residues. Looked up from germline, CDR1 is SGHDT and CDR2 is YYEEEE. V was shortened by 4 bases and J by 6 bases, with 14 bases between the two germline ends. CDR3 protein: CASSPGTSGQPQHF. The CDR3 DNA follows: TGTGCCAGCAGCCCTGGGACATCAGGTCAGCCCCAGCATTTT.

The V gene is TRBV10-3, the J gene TRBJ2-7; 9 bases align to TRBD1. The CDR3 covers 14 residues. CDR1 is ENHRY, CDR2 SYGVKD, per germline. Trimming at V came to 7 bases and at J to 1 base, leaving 5 bases not matched to a gene. The CDR3 DNA reads as TGTGCCATCAACGAGGGGACAGGGTCCTACGAGCAGTACTTC. Residues: CAINEGTGSYEQYF.

This clone was counted once. The chain links TRBV18 to TRBJ1-3; no clear D gene. Germline V CDR1 and CDR2: KGHSH, LQKENI. V was trimmed by 6 bases and J by 1 base, leaving 16 bases between them. The CDR3 has 16 amino acids. DNA for the CDR3: TGTGCCAGCTCCCTATCCGGGAGCGGGTCTGGAAACACCATATATTTT. Translation gives CASSLSGSGSGNTIYF.

The V and J genes are TRBV27 and TRBJ2-5, with TRBD2 matching over 8 bases. In germline, CDR1 is MNHEY, CDR2 SMNVEV (reference sequence). There are 11 residues in the CDR3. The CDR3 DNA is TGTGATGCGGGAGGCCGAGGGACCCAGTACTTC. As protein: CDAGGRGTQYF.

The chain uses TRBV27 and TRBJ1-5; TRBD1 matches 7 bases. The CDR3 covers 14 residues. V shed 6 bases and J 5 bases; nucleotides not matched to a gene: 7. CDR1 is MNHEY, CDR2 SMNVEV, per germline (reference sequence). The CDR3, as DNA: TGTGCCAGCAGCCAGACAGGGTCTCATCAGCCCCAGCATTTT. Translation: CASSQTGSHQPQHF.

This chain connects TRBV2 to TRBJ1-3; 10 bases agree with TRBD1. This CDR3 comprises 15 residues. Trimming cost V 4 bases and J 8 bases; bases outside gene matches: 8. Germline V gene data show CDR1 as SNHLY and CDR2 as FYNNEI. This CDR3 is CASSVRQGARDTIYF. The DNA for the CDR3 is TGTGCCAGCAGTGTACGACAGGGGGCACGGGACACCATATATTTT. Full variable domain (outside the CDR3, taken from reference TRBV2 and TRBJ1-3): EPEVTQTPSHQVTQMGQEVILRCVPISNHLYFYWYRQILGQKVEFLVSFYNNEISEKSEIFDDQFSVERPDGSNFTLKIRSTKLEDSAMYFCASSVRQGARDTIYFGEGSWLTVV.

This clone has a single count. J is TRBJ1-2 and V is TRBV28; 10 bases are shared with TRBD1. Germline V CDR1 and CDR2: MDHEN, SYDVKM. Trimming at V came to 5 bases and at J to 7 bases, leaving 10 bases not matched to a gene. The CDR3 totals 15 residues. The CDR3 DNA follows: TGTGCCAGCAGTCCACCGGGACAGGGGATTGGTGGCTACACCTTC. Its translation is CASSPPGQGIGGYTF.

This chain uses TRBV7-2 with TRBJ1-3; D call uncertain. Germline CDR1 and CDR2: SGHTA and FQGNSA. The CDR3 sequence is 13 residues long. Trimming took 3 bases from V and 2 from J, leaving 5 bases between them. Here the CDR3 DNA reads TGTGCCAGCAGCTTGGGGACTGGAAACACCATATATTTT. Residues: CASSLGTGNTIYF. The whole variable domain, remainder taken from reference TRBV7-2 and TRBJ1-3, is GAGVSQSPSNKVTEKGKDVELRCDPISGHTALYWYRQSLGQGLEFLIYFQGNSAPDKSGLPSDRFSAERTGGSVSTLTIQRTQQEDSAVYLCASSLGTGNTIYFGEGSWLTVV.

The chain joins TRBV24-1 to TRBJ2-7; 7 bases are a match to TRBD2. J lost 3 bases, V lost 9 bases, and 4 bases had no gene match. The CDR3 spans 12 residues. Germline CDR1 is KGHDR and CDR2 is SFDVKD. The CDR3 DNA follows: TGTGCCACCGCGGGAGCGAGCTACGAGCAGTACTTC. Its protein product is CATAGASYEQYF.